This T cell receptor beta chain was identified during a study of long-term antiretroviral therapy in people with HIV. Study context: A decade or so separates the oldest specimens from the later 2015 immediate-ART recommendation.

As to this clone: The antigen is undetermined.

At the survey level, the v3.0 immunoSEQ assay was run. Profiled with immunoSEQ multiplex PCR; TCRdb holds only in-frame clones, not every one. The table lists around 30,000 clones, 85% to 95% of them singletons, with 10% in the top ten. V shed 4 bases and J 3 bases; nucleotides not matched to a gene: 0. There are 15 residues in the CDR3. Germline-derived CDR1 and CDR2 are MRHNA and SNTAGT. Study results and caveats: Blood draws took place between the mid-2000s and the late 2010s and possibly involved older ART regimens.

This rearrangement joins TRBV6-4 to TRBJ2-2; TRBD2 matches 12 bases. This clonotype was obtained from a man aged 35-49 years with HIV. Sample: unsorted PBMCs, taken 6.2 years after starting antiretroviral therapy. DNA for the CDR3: TGTGCCAGCAGTGGACTAGCGGGGGACACCGGGGAGCTGTTTTTT. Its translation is CASSGLAGDTGELFF.